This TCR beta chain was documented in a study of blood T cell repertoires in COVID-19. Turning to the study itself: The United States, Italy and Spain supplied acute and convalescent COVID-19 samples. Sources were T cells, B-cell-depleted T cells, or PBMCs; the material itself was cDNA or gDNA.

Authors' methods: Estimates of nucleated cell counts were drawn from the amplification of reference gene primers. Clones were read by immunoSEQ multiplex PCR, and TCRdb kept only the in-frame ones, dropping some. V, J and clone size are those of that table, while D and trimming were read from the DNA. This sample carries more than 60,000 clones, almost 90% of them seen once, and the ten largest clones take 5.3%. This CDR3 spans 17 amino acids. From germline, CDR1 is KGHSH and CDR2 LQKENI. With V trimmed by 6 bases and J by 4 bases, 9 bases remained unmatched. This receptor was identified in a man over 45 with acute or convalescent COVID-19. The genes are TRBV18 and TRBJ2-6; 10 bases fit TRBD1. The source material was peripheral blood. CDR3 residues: CASSRQTGGEGANVLTF. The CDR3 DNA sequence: TGTGCCAGCTCCCGGCAGACAGGGGGCGAGGGGGCCAACGTCCTGACTTTC.